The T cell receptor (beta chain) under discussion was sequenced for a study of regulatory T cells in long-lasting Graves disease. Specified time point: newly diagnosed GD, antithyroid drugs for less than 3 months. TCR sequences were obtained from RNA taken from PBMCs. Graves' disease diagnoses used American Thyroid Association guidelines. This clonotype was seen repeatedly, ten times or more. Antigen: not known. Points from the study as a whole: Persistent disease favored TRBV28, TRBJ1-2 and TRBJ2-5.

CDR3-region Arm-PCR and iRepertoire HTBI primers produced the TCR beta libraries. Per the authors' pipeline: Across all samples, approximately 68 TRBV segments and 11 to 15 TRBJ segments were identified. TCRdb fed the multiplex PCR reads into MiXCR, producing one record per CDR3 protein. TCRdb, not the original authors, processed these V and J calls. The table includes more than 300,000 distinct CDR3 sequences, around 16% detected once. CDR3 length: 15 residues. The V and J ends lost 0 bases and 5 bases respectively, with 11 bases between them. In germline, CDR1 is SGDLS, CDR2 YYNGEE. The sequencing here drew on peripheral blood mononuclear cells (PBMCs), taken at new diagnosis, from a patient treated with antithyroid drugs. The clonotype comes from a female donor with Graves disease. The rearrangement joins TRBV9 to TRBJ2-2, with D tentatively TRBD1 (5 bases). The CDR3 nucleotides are TGTGCCAGCAGCGTAGAGCCAGGGTTAACCGGGGAGCTGTTTTTT. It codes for CASSVEPGLTGELFF.